This T cell receptor (beta chain) was recorded in a study of cytomegalovirus exposure and HLA in healthy donors (dated by TCRdb to 2015 to 2018). In terms of the full investigation: An earlier analysis of roughly 610 of the donors reported under 300 Gb of sequence data and about 120 million unique TCR beta sequences obtained from about 179 million T cells. An early release covering roughly 640 HLA-typed donors comprised about 300 gigabases of sequencing data and 85 million to 100 million unique TCR sequences. Among the roughly 400 genotyped donors, more than 70% belonged to the genetic ancestry cluster associated with self-reported Caucasian donors. The study was designed to test whether signatures of past pathogen exposure could be identified by cataloging public T cell receptors. The study profiled the T cell repertoires of 666 subjects by immunosequencing and related them to cytomegalovirus serostatus. Besides the first cohort of roughly 640 subjects, a separate validation cohort made up of some 110 different subjects was used. The study combined high-throughput TCR immunosequencing, statistical association of individual TCRs with disease status, and machine learning to predict cytomegalovirus infection status. A later analysis re-examined previously published TCR beta repertoires from 610 or so donors and added high-resolution HLA genotyping to investigate patterns of TCR occurrence. The later analysis used no new phenotypic data to find candidate immune exposures, relying instead on TCR beta sequences and their occurrence across donors. To decide whether each TCR beta V gene segment behaved as functional or pseudogenic, an earlier analysis of approximately 620 of the donors relied on high-throughput TCR beta sequencing. Donor age, sex, ethnicity and CMV serostatus were compiled together with the repertoire data. In a later genetic analysis, genome-wide SNP genotypes for about three fifths of the roughly 670 donors were used, and that subset was treated as a discovery cohort. All discovery cohort repertoires had been generated on a single sequencing platform. HLA typing included class I and class II loci at four-digit resolution. The number of donors typed differed by locus, with roughly 629-640 for A, B, C, DRB1 and DQB1, around 560 for DQA1, under 610 for DPA1, and around 460 for DPB1. Because of strong linkage in the cohort, roughly five DR-DQ haplotypes were treated as single units for association and clustering. Among over 350 genotyped donors of the cohort, an average of approximately 240,000 unique TCR beta nucleotide sequences were sequenced per donor, about a sixth of them non-productive.

Library creation used the immunoSEQ multiplex PCR assay. The multiplex PCR relied on a mix of 60 forward primers for TCR Vbeta segments and 13 reverse primers for TCR Jbeta segments. The CDR3 region of rearranged TCR beta genes was amplified from genomic DNA with a multiplex PCR assay. On the Illumina HiSeq System, the amplified TCR beta libraries were sequenced as 87-base-pair reads. The study's own analysis went as follows. Across the roughly 600 repertoires, a later analysis counted 78 million or so unique TCR beta chains, about 10 million of which were shared by at least two donors. Raw reads were error-corrected and collapsed into unique sequences with a nearest-neighbor algorithm that merged closely related sequences to remove PCR and sequencing errors. Alignment of CDR3 sequences to IMGT reference sequences was used to assign V, D and J gene segments. For a sequence to be retained, a match of at least six nucleotides was required to both a V gene segment and a J gene segment. Rearrangements were called productive when the CDR3 lacked stop codons and stayed in frame with V and J; all others were non-productive. CDR3 was defined by IMGT convention, running from the second conserved V-encoded cysteine to the conserved J-encoded phenylalanine. In an earlier analysis of roughly 580 of the donors, sequences lacking an unambiguous match to a single V gene segment were excluded. In an earlier analysis of 587 of the donors, a V segment was called functional when productive rearrangements were above 56.7%, and segregating when the standard deviation between donors exceeded 5%. To diagnose cytomegalovirus status from the catalog of TCR beta chain sequences, a statistical classification framework was built. V and J gene assignment, in a later analysis, came from comparing TCR nucleotide sequences with IMGT/GENE-DB human TR gene sequences. A later analysis assigned CDR3 sequences and most-parsimonious VDJ recombination scenarios with the TCRdist pipeline. In a later analysis, each TCR beta chain was defined by its CDR3 amino acid sequence together with its V-gene family, and reads lacking a unique V-gene family were excluded. In a later analysis, several hundred highly shared, low-generation-probability nucleotide sequences were removed to address suspected cross-contamination and a sequencing artifact. For each public chain, a later analysis derived a clonal expansion index from normalized ranks of inferred template counts within each repertoire. Generation probabilities in a later analysis came from a VDJ recombination model fitted to out-of-frame rearrangements, and those results were checked against IGoR. Hypergeometric tests were used in a later analysis to score TCR-TCR, TCR-HLA and TCR-CMV co-occurrence, with a repertoire-size bias correction applied to the TCR pairs. A later analysis estimated false discovery rates by permuting HLA or CMV assignments 20 times. In a later analysis, co-occurring TCRs were grouped with DBSCAN, and TCRdist sequence similarity was added when clustering was performed within HLA-allele-positive subsets. Co-occurrence clustering excluded repertoires with fewer than 30,000 or more than 120,000 public chains, plus five with anomalous nucleotide sharing. Imported from immuneACCESS, the table was reduced by TCRdb to in-frame sequences with V and J called. These copies leave out some clones; in studies compared against another copy, an unresolved V gene accounts for under half, and the cause of the remainder is not known. The DNA was the basis for D and trimming; V, J and clone size are from that table. Counted in this sample were 100,000 to 150,000 clones; about 80% of them appeared once. The top ten clonotypes cover less than 2% of the sample.

Study-level results and caveats: The cohort was sequenced for TCR beta chains only, and without alpha or paired-chain data the features that could be detected were limited. According to the authors, the approach could potentially be generalized to other disease states and immunological phenotypes. Cytomegalovirus status was reported to be diagnosed by the classifier with high specificity and sensitivity in both the original and validation cohorts. A later analysis associated 15,000 to 20,000 TCR beta sequences with specific HLA alleles at a false discovery rate of 0.05. Because some donors lacked HLA typing at each locus, the association tests relied only on the typed subset. Broadly in line with IMGT annotations, most TCR beta V segments showed up in productive rearrangements about 90% or about 30% of the time in an earlier analysis of approximately 640 of the donors. The 87-base-pair reads could not distinguish some IMGT-functional V segments, including TRBV6-2 and TRBV6-3, so those segments were excluded. While some public TCRs were present in many individuals, most TCR sequences turned up only very rarely across donors. A later analysis reported that several top co-occurrence clusters appeared linked to parvovirus B19, influenza, CMV and Epstein-Barr virus. In vitro tests confirmed that a few of the cytomegalovirus-associated TCR beta chains recognize cytomegalovirus antigens. Linkage disequilibrium might explain the correlated functional status among segregating V segments, but an unknown experimental factor could not be ruled out. When HLA alleles, especially DR and DQ, strongly co-occurred, TCR associations were difficult to assign to individual alleles. In a later analysis, most CMV-associated TCR beta chains were found to appear HLA-restricted, with HLA associations seemingly driven largely by CMV exposure. The only immune exposure information available for the cohort was CMV serostatus. Fewer than 20 rarely observed V segments, including chromosome 9 orphons, were excluded from the earlier analysis of several hundred of the donors because counts were too low. In a later analysis, the rate of TCR association differed among HLA loci, with DRB1 alleles having the most associated TCRs and HLA-C alleles having the fewest. A later genetic analysis associated a missense DCLRE1C variant with V-gene and J-gene trimming of TCR beta chains, and an independent cohort replicated the association. Compared with the 666-donor mean, donors in an Asian-associated ancestry cluster had fewer N-insertions in productive TCRs, according to a later genetic analysis. A further reported finding was that TCR beta sequences accurately predicted the HLA-A and HLA-B alleles for most subjects in the first cohort. A group of highly shared sequence variants was considered likely to be a technical artifact of the sequencing pipeline. A total of some 180 TCR beta chains were listed by the study as associated with cytomegalovirus. A later analysis found that HLA-associated TCR beta chains were more clonally expanded and had lower generation probabilities than equally common non-associated chains. Sequencing depth was assumed to be roughly uniform across donors in the presence/absence analyses, though that assumption may not hold.

The cohort consisted of hundreds of healthy bone marrow donors. At the time of sampling, all cohort members were nominally healthy, though unrecorded immune exposures were likely present. The donor tested CMV seronegative and was one of the 352 seronegative cohort members. Every donor gave a peripheral blood sample, and the peripheral blood mononuclear cells from that sample were used for TCR beta sequencing. Genomic DNA extraction from the blood cell samples was performed with the Qiagen DNeasy Blood Extraction Kit. The junction shows trimming of 5 bases on V and 2 bases on J, and the gene matches do not reach 5 bases of it. The germline V gene supplies CDR1 MNHEY and CDR2 SVGAGI. The CDR3 sequence holds 14 residues, the cysteine and phenylalanine included. The DNA shown is the 42-base CDR3, in frame from base 1. To note about this clone: The antigen it recognizes is unknown. No base-level quality is on record; no much larger clone is a single base apart.

Sequenced sample: PBMCs. The clonotype was recovered from a woman aged 45-59 years in good health and CMV-seronegative. The chain is assembled from TRBV6-5 and TRBJ1-1, and 7 junctional nucleotides match TRBD1. The nucleotide sequence is given as TGTGCCAGCAGTCCACGGACAGGAAACACTGAAGCTTTCTTT. Its amino acids are CASSPRTGNTEAFF.